These 17 T cell receptor beta chains came from one sample sequenced in a study of shared clonotypes between healthy human individuals. Naive CD8 cells were CD45RO-negative, positively selected for CCR7, excluding terminally differentiated effector memory CD45RA+ cells. Only in-frame clones appear in the TCRdb table, and some are missing; sequencing was by immunoSEQ multiplex PCR. This repertoire shows 700,000 to 950,000 clones, about 97% found once; its top ten account for about 0.25%. Material for sequencing was naive CD8+ T cells sorted from blood. These receptors were taken from a man younger than 45 in good health.

This clone was detected once. The chain has TRBV28 and TRBJ2-7; D might be TRBD2 (7 bases). There are 16 residues in the CDR3. V lost 6 bases and J lost 6, with 24 bases in between. CDR1 MDHEN and CDR2 SYDVKM come from the germline V gene. The CDR3 DNA reads TGTGCCAGCAGCCGGGGGGCTATTCTAGGTCGGCGCGAGCAGTACTTC. This gives the protein CASSRGAILGRREQYF.

The rearrangement uses TRBV11-3 and TRBJ2-5; D is undetermined. The CDR3 extends over 15 amino acids. V dropped 1 base and J dropped 3 bases, with 12 bases sitting between them. Per germline, CDR1 SGHNT and CDR2 YENEEA. CDR3 sequence reads: CASSLGRFGKETQYF. CDR3 nucleotide sequence: TGTGCCAGCAGCTTAGGCCGGTTCGGAAAAGAGACCCAGTACTTC.

V and J are TRBV9 and TRBJ2-7; no clear D. The CDR3 has 11 amino acids. The V and J ends lost 7 bases and 5 bases respectively, with 10 bases between them. CDR1 is SGDLS and CDR2 is YYNGEE in the germline V gene. The CDR3 protein is CASGELNEQYF. CDR3 sequence (DNA): TGTGCCAGCGGAGAGTTAAACGAGCAGTACTTC.

The rearrangement uses TRBV6-5 and TRBJ1-4; 10 nucleotides match TRBD1. The CDR3 has 14 amino acids. After removal of 3 bases from V and 8 bases from J, the junction contained 3 bases not matched to a gene. Germline V gives CDR1 MNHEY, CDR2 SVGAGI. Here the CDR3 DNA reads TGTGCCAGCAGTTATGGGACAGGGGACGAAAAACTGTTTTTT. Protein: CASSYGTGDEKLFF.

This chain joins TRBV11-2 and TRBJ2-5; no definite D call. This CDR3 contains 15 residues. Germline V gene lookup returns CDR1 SGHAT and CDR2 FQNNGV. V was clipped by 0 bases and J by 0 bases, with 8 bases between them. CDR3 nucleotide sequence: TGTGCCAGCAGCTTAGATTGGACGGACCAAGAGACCCAGTACTTC. It yields the protein CASSLDWTDQETQYF.

The J gene is TRBJ2-3, the V gene TRBV5-8; D ambiguous. Germline V CDR1 and CDR2: SGHTS, YDEGEE. This CDR3 region has 18 residues. V lost 2 bases to trimming and J lost 3 bases, with 22 bases between them. CDR3 coding DNA: TGTGCCAGCAGCTTCCTTCTCCATAAAAGGGAACGGACAGATACGCAGTATTTT. This translates into CASSFLLHKRERTDTQYF.

The chain uses TRBV5-1 and TRBJ2-7; TRBD1 aligns across 10 bases. In germline, CDR1 is SGHRS, CDR2 YFSETQ. CDR3 size: 15 residues. Trimming at V came to 2 bases and at J to 2 bases, leaving 4 bases not matched to a gene. DNA for the CDR3: TGCGCCAGCAGCTTAAGGACAGGGGGGACCTACGAGCAGTACTTC. Translating gives CASSLRTGGTYEQYF.

The genes are TRBV10-2 and TRBJ2-7, with 9 bases aligning to TRBD2. Losses at the gene ends were 10 bases for V and 4 bases for J; bases not matched to a gene: 8. The CDR3 spans 13 residues. Per germline, CDR1 WSHSY and CDR2 SAAADI. The DNA for the CDR3 is TGCGCCACCAGGACTAGCGCCGATTACGAGCAGTACTTC. It encodes CATRTSADYEQYF.

The chain links TRBV10-1 to TRBJ2-2; D is ambiguous. The V gene's germline CDR1 is WNHNN and CDR2 SYGVQD (reference sequence). The CDR3 is 13 residues long. The ends were cut back, 2 bases at V and 4 bases at J, with 5 bases in the middle. As DNA, the CDR3 is TGCGCCAGCAGTGAGGACCTCACCGGGGAGCTGTTTTTT. As protein: CASSEDLTGELFF.

V is TRBV4-3 and J is TRBJ1-5, with 10 bases identical to TRBD1. From germline, CDR1 is LGHNA and CDR2 YSLEER. The V gene end was trimmed by 3 bases and the J gene end by 7 bases; junction bases not matched to a gene: 6. This CDR3 is 15 amino acids long. The CDR3 sequence is CASSQDRGLEQPQHF. CDR3 nucleotide sequence: TGCGCCAGCAGCCAGGACAGGGGGTTGGAGCAGCCCCAGCATTTT.

V is TRBV30 and J is TRBJ2-1, with D maybe TRBD1 (5 bases). V was pared by 3 bases and J by 6 bases, with 12 bases between. The CDR3 is 13 amino acids. In germline, CDR1 is GTSNPN, CDR2 SVGIG (reference sequence). CDR3 residues: CAWRGWTSNEQFF. DNA of the CDR3: TGTGCCTGGAGGGGTTGGACAAGCAATGAGCAGTTCTTC. The full variable domain, with the rest looked up from reference TRBV30 and TRBJ2-1, is SQTIHQWPATLVQPVGSPLSLECTVEGTSNPNLYWYRQAAGRGLQLLFYSVGIGQISSEVPQNLSASRPQDRQFILSSKKLLLSDSGFYLCAWRGWTSNEQFFGPGTRLTVL.

The rearrangement uses TRBV7-2 and TRBJ2-5; D is undetermined. Germline CDR1 SGHTA, CDR2 FQGNSA. V was clipped by 3 bases and J by 2 bases, with 10 bases between them. This CDR3 spans 14 amino acids. The chain's CDR3 is CASSFAPSQETQYF. The CDR3 nucleotides read TGTGCCAGCAGCTTTGCGCCCAGTCAAGAGACCCAGTACTTC.

The chain joins TRBV5-5 to TRBJ2-7; D gene uncertain. This CDR3 region has 12 residues. Trimming removed 4 bases from V and 5 bases from J, with 10 bases in between. Per germline, CDR1 SGHKS and CDR2 YYEKEE (reference sequence). The CDR3 region is CASSLPVDEQYF. In DNA, the CDR3 is TGTGCCAGCAGCCTGCCGGTGGACGAGCAGTACTTC.

This chain joins TRBV5-1 and TRBJ2-3; D is perhaps TRBD1 or TRBD2 (5 bases each). The V end lost 7 bases, the J end lost 4 bases, and 19 bases lay between the germline ends. The CDR3 runs to 15 residues. The germline gives CDR1 SGHRS, CDR2 YFSETQ. The CDR3 sequence is CASSNRGFSPDTQYF. CDR3 nucleotide sequence: TGCGCCAGCTCAAACCGGGGCTTCTCCCCAGATACGCAGTATTTT.

Comments on this clone: The junction differs from germline at one of its ends, possibly a read error. The V and J genes are TRBV9 and TRBJ1-2, with TRBD1 identical over 7 bases. The V gene's germline CDR1 is SGDLS and CDR2 YYNGEE. This CDR3 region has 12 residues. CDR3 sequence reads: CASSAEGGEMIF. As DNA, the CDR3 is TGTGCCAGCAGCGCTGAAGGGGGCGAGATGATCTTC. Variable domain in full (rest from reference TRBV9 and TRBJ1-2): DSGVTQTPKHLITATGQRVTLRCSPRSGDLSVYWYQQSLDQGLQFLIQYYNGEERAKGNILERFSAQQFPDLHSELNLSSLELGDSALYFCASSAEGGEMIFGSGTRLTVV.

To note about this clone: This CDR3 is also generated by other DNA sequences in the sample. The V gene is TRBV6-1, the J gene TRBJ2-7, with D possibly matching TRBD1 (5 bases). Germline-derived CDR1 and CDR2 are MNHNS and SASEGT. The CDR3 loop spans 13 amino acids. V was cut by 2 bases and J by 6 bases, with 11 bases left in between. CDR3 in DNA: TGTGCCAGCAGTGAACTTGGAAGGGGCGAGCAGTACTTC. As protein: CASSELGRGEQYF.

The chain recombines TRBV7-9 with TRBJ2-7, with 7 bases fitting TRBD2. V shed 5 bases and J 3 bases; nucleotides not matched to a gene: 19. The CDR3 loop spans 18 amino acids. The germline V gene encodes CDR1 SEHNR and CDR2 FQNEAQ (reference sequence). This CDR3 is CASSLSTLAKNWDYEQYF. CDR3 nucleotide sequence: TGTGCCAGCAGCCTAAGCACACTAGCGAAAAACTGGGACTACGAGCAGTACTTC. Supplemented by reference TRBV7-9 and TRBJ2-7, the full variable domain reads DTGVSQNPRHKITKRGQNVTFRCDPISEHNRLYWYRQTLGQGPEFLTYFQNEAQLEKSRLLSDRFSAERPKGSFSTLEIQRTEQGDSAMYLCASSLSTLAKNWDYEQYFGPGTRLTVT.